The 11 T cell receptor beta chains below were found in one sample sequenced in a study of Ad26.COV2.S vaccination and SARS-CoV-2 variants. Assay: immunoSEQ multiplex PCR; the TCRdb copy retains only in-frame clones and omits some. Counted here are under 550,000 clones, around 90% occurring once; the ten biggest clones make up 12%. Noted treatment: roughly 20 received Ad26.COV2.S at low or high dose, single or two shots; several received placebo; per-sample allocation not given. Sampling was performed 63 days after the first vaccine or placebo injection. This sample comprised peripheral blood, obtained in a trial of Ad26.COV2.S vaccine versus placebo. These receptors came from a person between 18 and 65 years old who received the Ad26.COV2.S COVID-19 vaccine or a placebo.

The chain uses TRBV18 and TRBJ2-5, with D unclear. The V end was cut by 6 bases, the J end by 3 bases, with 20 bases between. Per the germline V gene, CDR1 is KGHSH and CDR2 is LQKENI. The CDR3 runs to 16 residues. The CDR3 loop is CASSPPGNRPKETQYF. CDR3 bases: TGTGCCAGCTCCCCCCCTGGTAACAGACCGAAAGAGACCCAGTACTTC.

The chain is built from TRBV5-4 and TRBJ1-2; no definite D call. CDR3 length equals 14 residues. With 0 bases removed from V and 4 bases from J, the gap between germline ends came to 10 bases. Looked up from germline, CDR1 is SGHNT and CDR2 is YYREEE (reference sequence). The CDR3 spells CASSLGKSLYGYTF. The CDR3 DNA is TGTGCCAGCAGCTTGGGTAAATCCCTCTATGGCTACACCTTC.

The gene calls are TRBV12-3 or TRBV12-4 and TRBJ1-3; the D is unclear. V lost 6 bases and J 9 bases, leaving 9 bases between the germline ends. The CDR3 is 11 amino acids. For the CDR3, the DNA is TGTGCCAGCAGAGTACTGGGCACCATATATTTT. Its protein product is CASRVLGTIYF.

The chain couples TRBV11-2 to TRBJ2-3, with TRBD2 matching 9 bases. CDR1 is SGHAT, CDR2 FQNNGV, per germline. After removal of 4 bases from V and 5 bases from J, the junction contained 10 bases not matched to a gene. The CDR3 extends over 16 amino acids. The CDR3 region has the DNA TGTGCCAGCAGCTCCCGTAGCGGGAGCGGGCTAGATACGCAGTATTTT. It yields the protein CASSSRSGSGLDTQYF.

CDR3 protein: CASSQDREIRTDTQYF. For the CDR3, the DNA is TGTGCCAGCAGCCAAGACCGTGAAATTCGCACAGATACGCAGTATTTT. This rearrangement joins TRBV14 to TRBJ2-3; D ambiguous. CDR1 is SGHDN, CDR2 FVKESK, per germline. The V end lost 0 bases, the J end lost 1 base, and 11 bases lay between the germline ends. The CDR3 totals 16 residues.

This chain connects TRBV6-4 to TRBJ2-1; 9 bases agree with TRBD2. Germline V gene sequence: CDR1 MRHNA, CDR2 SNTAGT. There are 19 residues in the CDR3. After removal of 2 bases from V and 8 bases from J, the junction contained 19 bases not matched to a gene. CDR3 DNA sequence: TGTGCCAGCAGTGACCCGGAGGGGGGAGCGGGAGGTGCAAGGGATGAGCAGTTCTTC. Protein product: CASSDPEGGAGGARDEQFF.

The genes are TRBV7-6 and TRBJ1-5; TRBD1 matches at 8 bases. The CDR3 has 15 residues. Germline assignment: CDR1 SGHVS and CDR2 FNYEAQ. Losses at the gene ends were 5 bases for V and 1 base for J; bases not matched to a gene: 4. The CDR3 region is CASSPGTGSNQPQHF. CDR3 coding DNA: TGTGCCAGCAGCCCGGGGACAGGCAGCAATCAGCCCCAGCATTTT.

The gene calls are TRBV19 and TRBJ2-7, with 8 bases aligning to TRBD1. Germline loops: CDR1 LNHDA, CDR2 SQIVND (reference sequence). V lost 5 bases, J lost 4 bases, and 13 bases stayed unmatched. This CDR3 contains 16 residues. The CDR3 DNA is TGTGCCAGTAGTCCATCGCAGGGGGCAGATCAATACGAGCAGTACTTC. Protein: CASSPSQGADQYEQYF.

The genes are TRBV7-9 and TRBJ2-3; 11 bases map to TRBD2. This CDR3 is 16 amino acids long. Germline V gene lookup returns CDR1 SEHNR and CDR2 FQNEAQ (reference sequence). The J segment lost 4 bases and the V segment lost 4 bases, leaving 7 bases of the junction unmatched. This chain's CDR3 is CASSSLLAGVSDTQYF. In DNA form, the CDR3 reads TGTGCCAGCAGCTCCCTACTAGCGGGAGTTTCAGATACGCAGTATTTT.

This sequence joins TRBV7-9 and TRBJ1-6; 7 bases align to TRBD1. This CDR3 spans 17 amino acids. V was pared by 6 bases and J by 6 bases, with 14 bases of the junction left unmatched. Germline CDR1 reads SEHNR; CDR2 reads FQNEAQ (reference sequence). This chain's CDR3 is CASSSGTASSGNSPLHF. Written as DNA, the CDR3 is TGTGCCAGCAGTTCAGGGACAGCCTCCTCGGGTAATTCACCCCTCCACTTT.

As for this clone: The sample carries other DNA sequences with the same CDR3. The chain combines TRBV4-1 with TRBJ1-2; 8 bases match TRBD1. CDR1 and CDR2 (germline): MGHRA, YSYEKL. The CDR3 length is 15 residues. V gave up 2 bases and J gave up 4 bases; unmatched junction bases: 6. The CDR3 DNA is TGCGCCAGCAGCCAACCAGGACAGGGTAGCTATGGCTACACCTTC. Residues: CASSQPGQGSYGYTF.